This T cell receptor beta chain came from a study of cytomegalovirus exposure and HLA in healthy donors. As concerns this clone: Antigen unknown.

Broader study findings: V segments that were indistinguishable, TRBV6-2 and TRBV6-3 among them, were omitted from analysis. A few chains linked to CMV were shown in vitro to be specific for CMV antigens. Previously analyzed data showed that most TCR beta V segments were productive at a frequency of about 87% or about 30%.

Primers included in the PCR were 60 Vbeta and 13 Jbeta primers. Original processing methods: A later analysis tallied some 80 million unique TCR beta chains, about 11 million of them shared. The protocol was immunoSEQ multiplex PCR, while the TCRdb copy is restricted to in-frame clones and leaves out a portion. V and J calls and clone size follow that table, whereas D and trimming were derived from the DNA. Of more than 150,000 clones in the sample, about 86% were seen once. The CDR3 runs 15 residues. Germline values: CDR1 LGHNA, CDR2 YNFKEQ. V was clipped by 2 bases and J by 5 bases; unmatched bases: 6.

This chain links TRBV4-2 with TRBJ2-3; 8 bases map to TRBD2. This clonotype was obtained from a woman aged 25 to 39 in good health and CMV-seronegative. Sequenced material: PBMCs. The CDR3 sequence: CASSQHSREVDTQYF. As DNA, the CDR3 is TGTGCCAGCAGCCAACATTCGCGGGAGGTAGATACGCAGTATTTT.